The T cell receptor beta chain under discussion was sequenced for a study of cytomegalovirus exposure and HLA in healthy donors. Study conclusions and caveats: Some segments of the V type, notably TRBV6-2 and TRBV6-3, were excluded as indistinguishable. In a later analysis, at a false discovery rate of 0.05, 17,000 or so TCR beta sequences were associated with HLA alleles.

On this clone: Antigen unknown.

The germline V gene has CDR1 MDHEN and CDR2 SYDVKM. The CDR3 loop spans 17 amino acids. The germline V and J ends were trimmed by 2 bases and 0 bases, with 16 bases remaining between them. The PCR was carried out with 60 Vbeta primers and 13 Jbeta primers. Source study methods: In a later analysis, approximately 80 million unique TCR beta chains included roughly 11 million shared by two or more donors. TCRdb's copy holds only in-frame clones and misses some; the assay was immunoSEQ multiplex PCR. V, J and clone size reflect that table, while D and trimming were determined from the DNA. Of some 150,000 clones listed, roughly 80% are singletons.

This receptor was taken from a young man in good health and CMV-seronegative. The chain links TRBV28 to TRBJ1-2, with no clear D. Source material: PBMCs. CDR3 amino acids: CASSLLGSARANYGYTF. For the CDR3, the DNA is TGTGCCAGCAGTTTACTAGGGTCGGCGAGGGCTAACTATGGCTACACCTTC.